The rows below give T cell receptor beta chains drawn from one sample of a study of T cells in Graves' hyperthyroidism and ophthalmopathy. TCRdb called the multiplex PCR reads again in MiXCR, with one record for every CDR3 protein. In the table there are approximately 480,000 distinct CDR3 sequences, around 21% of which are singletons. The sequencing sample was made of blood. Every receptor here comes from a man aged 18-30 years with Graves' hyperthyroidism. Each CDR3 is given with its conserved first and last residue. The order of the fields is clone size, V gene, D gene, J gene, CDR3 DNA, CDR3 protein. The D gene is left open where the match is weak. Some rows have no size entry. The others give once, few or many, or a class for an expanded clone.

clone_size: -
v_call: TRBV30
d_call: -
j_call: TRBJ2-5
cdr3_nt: TGTGCCTGGAGGACCAGCGAGACCCAGTACTTC
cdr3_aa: CAWRTSETQYF

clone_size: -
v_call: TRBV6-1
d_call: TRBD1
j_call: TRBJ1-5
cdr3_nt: TGTGCCAGCAGGGAACCCGGGACAGGGGTAGGGCCCCAGCATTTT
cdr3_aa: CASREPGTGVGPQHF

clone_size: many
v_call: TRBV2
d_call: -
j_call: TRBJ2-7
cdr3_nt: TGTGCCAGCCTACAGAACCTCCTACGAGCGCAGTACTTC
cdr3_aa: CASLQNLLRAQYF

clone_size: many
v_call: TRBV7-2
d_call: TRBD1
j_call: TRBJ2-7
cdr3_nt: TGTGCCAGCAGCTTAGGGACAGGAGTAACCGACGAGCAGTACTTC
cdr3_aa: CASSLGTGVTDEQYF

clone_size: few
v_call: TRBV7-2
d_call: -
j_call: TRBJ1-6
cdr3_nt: TGTGCCAGCAGCTTAGCGGGGCATGGCTCACCCCTCCACTTT
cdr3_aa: CASSLAGHGSPLHF

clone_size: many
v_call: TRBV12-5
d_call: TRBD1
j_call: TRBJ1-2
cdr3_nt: TGTGCTAGTGGTTTGTACAACAGGGGAGTCTATGGCTACACCTTC
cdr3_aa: CASGLYNRGVYGYTF

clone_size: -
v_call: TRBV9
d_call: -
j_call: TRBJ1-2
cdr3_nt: TGTGCCAGCAGCGTAGATCCGGCAACCGGGACTGGCTACACCTTC
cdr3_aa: CASSVDPATGTGYTF

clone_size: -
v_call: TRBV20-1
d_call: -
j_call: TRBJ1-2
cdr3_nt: TGCAGTGCTAACGACAGCCTAGGACGCTACACCTTC
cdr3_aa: CSANDSLGRYTF

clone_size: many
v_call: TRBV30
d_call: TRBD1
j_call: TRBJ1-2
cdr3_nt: TGTGCCTGTTCCGGGACAGTGAACTATGGCTACACCTTC
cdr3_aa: CACSGTVNYGYTF

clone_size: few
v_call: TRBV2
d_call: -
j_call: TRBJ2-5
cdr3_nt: TGTGCCAGCAGGAGGGTAGAAGGTCCAAGGGAGACCCAGTACTTC
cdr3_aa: CASRRVEGPRETQYF

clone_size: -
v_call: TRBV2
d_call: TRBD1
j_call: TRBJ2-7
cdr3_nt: TGTGCCAGCTTAAGGGACAGGGGTTCCTACGAGCAGTACTTC
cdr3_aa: CASLRDRGSYEQYF